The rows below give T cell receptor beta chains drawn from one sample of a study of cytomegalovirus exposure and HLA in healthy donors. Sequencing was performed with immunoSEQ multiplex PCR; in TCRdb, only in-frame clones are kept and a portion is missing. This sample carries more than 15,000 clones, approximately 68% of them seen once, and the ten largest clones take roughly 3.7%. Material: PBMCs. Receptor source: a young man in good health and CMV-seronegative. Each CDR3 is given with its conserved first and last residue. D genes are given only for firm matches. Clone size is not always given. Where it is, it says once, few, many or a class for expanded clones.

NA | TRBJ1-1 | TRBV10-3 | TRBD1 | TGTGCCATCAGTCGGGACAGGGCCGAAGCTTTCTTT | CAISRDRAEAFF
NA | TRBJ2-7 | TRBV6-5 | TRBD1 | TGTGCCACCCGAGGGACAGGGGGATACGAGCAGTACTTC | CATRGTGGYEQYF
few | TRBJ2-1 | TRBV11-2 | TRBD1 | TGTGCCAGCAGCGGGACAGTGGAACACAATGAGCAGTTCTTC | CASSGTVEHNEQFF
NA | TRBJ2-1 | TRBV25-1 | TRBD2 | TGTGCCAGCAGTGCCAGACTAGCGTGGAATGAGCAGTTCTTC | CASSARLAWNEQFF
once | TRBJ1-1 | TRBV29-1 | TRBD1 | TGCAGCGTTGACCGGACAGGGACTGAAGCTTTCTTT | CSVDRTGTEAFF
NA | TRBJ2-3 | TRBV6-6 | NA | TGTGCCAGCAGTTATGGGCGGGGTGCAGATACGCAGTATTTT | CASSYGRGADTQYF
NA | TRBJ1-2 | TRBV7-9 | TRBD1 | TGTGCCAGCAGCTTGGAGACAGGGCGAAATGGCTACACCTTC | CASSLETGRNGYTF
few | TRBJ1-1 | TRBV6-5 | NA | TGTGCCAGCAGTTACGGGCTGTTGAACACTGAAGCTTTCTTT | CASSYGLLNTEAFF
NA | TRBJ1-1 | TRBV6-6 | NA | TGTGCCAGCAGCGCTGCAGGGCCTGTTGAAGCTTTCTTT | CASSAAGPVEAFF
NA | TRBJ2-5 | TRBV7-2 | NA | TGTGCCAGCAGCTTCGGGGTACGAGAGACCCAGTACTTC | CASSFGVRETQYF
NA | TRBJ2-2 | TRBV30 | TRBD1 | TGTGCCTGGGCGGGACAGGCCACCGGGGAGCTGTTTTTT | CAWAGQATGELFF
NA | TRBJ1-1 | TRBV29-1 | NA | TGCAGCGGGGGGGGGCGGCTTGGGGACACTGAAGCTTTCTTT | CSGGGRLGDTEAFF
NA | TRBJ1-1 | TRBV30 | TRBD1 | TGTGCCTACCAGAGGACAGGCAACACTGAAGCTTTCTTT | CAYQRTGNTEAFF
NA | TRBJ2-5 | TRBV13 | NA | TGTGCCAGCAGCCCCCGCGTTGGAGAGACCCAGTACTTC | CASSPRVGETQYF
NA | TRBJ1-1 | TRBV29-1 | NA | TGCAGCGTTGGGGGCAGGGCAGTGACGGCTTTCTTT | CSVGGRAVTAFF
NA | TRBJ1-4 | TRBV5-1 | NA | TGCGCCAGCAGCTTGGGCCGACTGGATCTTAATGAAAAACTGTTTTTT | CASSLGRLDLNEKLFF
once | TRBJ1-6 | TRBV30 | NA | TGTGCCTGGAGCCCGGGGGGGGCCTATAATTCACCCCTCCACTTT | CAWSPGGAYNSPLHF
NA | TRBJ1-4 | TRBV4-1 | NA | TGCGCCAGCAGAAGCAACTCCAATGAAAAACTGTTTTTT | CASRSNSNEKLFF
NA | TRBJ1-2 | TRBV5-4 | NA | TGTGCCAGCAGCTTGATGAGAGATGGCTACACCTTC | CASSLMRDGYTF
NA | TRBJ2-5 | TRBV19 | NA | TGTGCCAGTAGTGAGGTTCAGGGGATGGGAGAGACCCAGTACTTC | CASSEVQGMGETQYF
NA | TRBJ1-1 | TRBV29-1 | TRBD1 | TGCAGCGTCGCGGACAGGTTCACTGAAGCTTTCTTT | CSVADRFTEAFF
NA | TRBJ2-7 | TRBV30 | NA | TGTGCCTGGAGCGGCAGGGAGCAGTACTTC | CAWSGREQYF
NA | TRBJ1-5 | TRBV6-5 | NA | TGTGCCAGCAGGGCCGGGGGAGGTCGGGGTCAGCCCCAGCATTTT | CASRAGGGRGQPQHF
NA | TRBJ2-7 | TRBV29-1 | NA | TGCAGCACTTTAGGGTGGGACTTCTACGAGCAGTACTTC | CSTLGWDFYEQYF
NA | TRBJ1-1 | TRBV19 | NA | TGTGCCAGTAGTAAGGGAGGTACTGAAGCTTTCTTT | CASSKGGTEAFF
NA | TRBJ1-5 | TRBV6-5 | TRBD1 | TGTGCCAGCAGTCGACAGGGGGGGACTCGGGGACATTTT | CASSRQGGTRGHF
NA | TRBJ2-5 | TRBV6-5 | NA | TGTGCCAGCAGTTACGCCAGGGCGAGTAGGACCCAGTACTTC | CASSYARASRTQYF
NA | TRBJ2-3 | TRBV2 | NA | TGTGCCAGCAGTGAAGACTTGAGGGATACGCAGTATTTT | CASSEDLRDTQYF
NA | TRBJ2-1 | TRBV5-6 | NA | TGTGCCAGCAGCTTCCAAACCGGGCAGTTCTTC | CASSFQTGQFF
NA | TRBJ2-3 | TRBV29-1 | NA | TGCAGCGTATGGGGGCTAGATACGCAGTATTTT | CSVWGLDTQYF
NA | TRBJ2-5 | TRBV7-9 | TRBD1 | TGTGCCAGCAGCTTCCCAGGGGGAGAGACCCAGTACTTC | CASSFPGGETQYF
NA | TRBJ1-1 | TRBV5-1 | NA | TGCGCCAGCAGCTTGGATCTATGGAACACTGAAGCTTTCTTT | CASSLDLWNTEAFF
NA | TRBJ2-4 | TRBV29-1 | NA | TGCAGCGTGGGGGACTCACAAAACATTCAGTACTTC | CSVGDSQNIQYF
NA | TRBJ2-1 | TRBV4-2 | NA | TGTGCCAGCAGCCAAGAGCGGAATGAGCAGTTCTTC | CASSQERNEQFF
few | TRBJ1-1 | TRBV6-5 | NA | TGTGCCAGCAGTTGGAGGGAAGGAATTGCTGAAGCTTTCTTT | CASSWREGIAEAFF
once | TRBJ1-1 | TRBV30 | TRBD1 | TGTGCCTGGCGCGACAGGGTGAACACTGAAGCTTTCTTT | CAWRDRVNTEAFF
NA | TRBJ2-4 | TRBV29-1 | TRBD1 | TGCAGCGTGGGCTGGACAGGGGCTCAAAACATTCAGTACTTC | CSVGWTGAQNIQYF
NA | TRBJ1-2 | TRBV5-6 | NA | TGTGCCAGCAGCTTGGGTCCAGGGGACGGCTACACCTTC | CASSLGPGDGYTF
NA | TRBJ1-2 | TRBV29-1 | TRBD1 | TGCAGCGTCACAGGGGGCGCGAACTATGGCTACACCTTC | CSVTGGANYGYTF
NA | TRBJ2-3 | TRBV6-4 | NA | TGTGCCAGCAGTGATGGAGGGTCTGTAGATACGCAGTATTTT | CASSDGGSVDTQYF
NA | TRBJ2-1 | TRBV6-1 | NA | TGTGCCAGCAGTGAACTAGCGTCCAACAGTGAGCAGTTCTTC | CASSELASNSEQFF
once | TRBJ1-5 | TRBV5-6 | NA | TGTGCCAGCAGCTTGGCGGCGGGGGGGGGAGGCAATCAGCCCCAGCATTTT | CASSLAAGGGGNQPQHF
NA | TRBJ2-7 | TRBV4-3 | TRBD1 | TGCGCCAGCAGCCAAGAACGGTTCGGCAGGGGGCGATCCTACGAGCAGTACTTC | CASSQERFGRGRSYEQYF
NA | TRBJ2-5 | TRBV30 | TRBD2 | TGTGCCTGGGGAAGGGGACTAGCGGGTTCAGAGACCCAGTACTTC | CAWGRGLAGSETQYF
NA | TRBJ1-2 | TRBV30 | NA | TGTGCCTGGAGTCCTTCCCTCGACTATGGCTACACCTTC | CAWSPSLDYGYTF
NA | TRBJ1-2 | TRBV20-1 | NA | TGCAGTGCTGGACTGGTCGATGGCTACACCTTC | CSAGLVDGYTF
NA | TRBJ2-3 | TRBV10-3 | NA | TGTGCCATCAGTGACCCCTCGGACAGCCGAGATACGCAGTATTTT | CAISDPSDSRDTQYF
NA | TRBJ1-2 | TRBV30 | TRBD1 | TGTGCCTGGAGTGTACCTGGGGGACAGCCTCGGTACACCTTC | CAWSVPGGQPRYTF
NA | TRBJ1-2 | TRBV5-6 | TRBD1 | TGTGCCAGCAGCTTCGACAGGGTGGCCTATGGCTACACCTTC | CASSFDRVAYGYTF
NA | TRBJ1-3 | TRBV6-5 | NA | TGTGCCAGCAGTCAAACACAGGGATCTGGAAACACCATATATTTT | CASSQTQGSGNTIYF
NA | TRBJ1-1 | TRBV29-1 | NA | TGCAGCGTTGAAGGCAGGAGGGACACTGAAGCTTTCTTT | CSVEGRRDTEAFF
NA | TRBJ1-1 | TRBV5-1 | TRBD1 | TGCGCCAGCAGCTCAGGACAGGGTGACACTGAAGCTTTCTTT | CASSSGQGDTEAFF
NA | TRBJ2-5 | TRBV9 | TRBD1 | TGTGCCAGCAGCCGACCAGGGGGCGCAGAGACCCAGTACTTC | CASSRPGGAETQYF
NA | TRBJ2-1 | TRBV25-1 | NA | TGTGCCAGCAGTACCGGGACTGACTCCTACAATGAGCAGTTCTTC | CASSTGTDSYNEQFF